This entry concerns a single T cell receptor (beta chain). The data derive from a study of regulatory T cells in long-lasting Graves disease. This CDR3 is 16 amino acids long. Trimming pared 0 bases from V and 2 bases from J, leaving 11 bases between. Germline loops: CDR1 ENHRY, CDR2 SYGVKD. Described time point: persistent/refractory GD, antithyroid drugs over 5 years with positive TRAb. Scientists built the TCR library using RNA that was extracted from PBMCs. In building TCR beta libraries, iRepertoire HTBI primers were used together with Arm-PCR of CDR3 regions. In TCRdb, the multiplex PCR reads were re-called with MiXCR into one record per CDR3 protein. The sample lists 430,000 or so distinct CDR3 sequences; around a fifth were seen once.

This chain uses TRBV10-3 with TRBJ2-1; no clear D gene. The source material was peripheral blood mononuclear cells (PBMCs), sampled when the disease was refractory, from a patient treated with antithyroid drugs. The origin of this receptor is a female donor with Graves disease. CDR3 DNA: TGTGCCATCAGTGAGTCGAGTGGGATCGCCTACAATGAGCAGTTCTTC. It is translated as CAISESSGIAYNEQFF.